This TCR beta chain originates from a study of cytotoxic CD8 clonotypes in ibrutinib-treated CLL (dated by TCRdb to 2020 to 2022). Background on the whole study: The cohort was composed of some ten relapsed/refractory and roughly 16 treatment-naive patients; IGHV unmutated status was identified in roughly 17 patients. Samples at response were collected after a median of about twelve months of treatment, with a range of roughly 6 to 40 months. Partial responses were observed in around 25 patients and complete responses in 2; after a median follow-up of around 68 months, remission was maintained in roughly 14 patients and progression was observed in roughly twelve. Samples averaged about 260,000 productive templates and approximately 100,000 productive rearrangements. Cryopreserved peripheral blood mononuclear cells were obtained before treatment, at response, and at either sustained remission or disease progression. Of the approximately 90 participants in the trial, 25 to 30 had longitudinal samples available. Every remission and progressive disease sample was obtained while ibrutinib was still being received by the patients. General findings and caveats noted by the study authors: Baseline clonality was found to be higher than that of age-matched healthy donors and was strongly correlated with circulating CD8+ T-cell counts. Public clonotypes were rare and either contracted or stayed stable during treatment, and the rise in clonality at ibrutinib response reflected the expansion of private clonotypes. An increase in clonality was observed at ibrutinib response, with clonality remaining stable during sustained remission and falling back toward baseline at progression. Sampling times were not matched between sustained-remission and progressing patients, and lymph node repertoires were not studied.

The germline V gene provides CDR1 SGHRS and CDR2 YFSETQ. Taken from cysteine to phenylalanine, the CDR3 has 14 residues. Only CDR3 DNA remains: 42 bases, in frame from the first base. V loses 3 bases of germline sequence and J loses 2 bases, and the interval between the two ends is 11 bases. For this clone: Its antigen is still unknown. Base qualities are not at hand, and no much larger clone is one base apart.

The goal of deep resolution MiSeq sequencing was a depth between 1 in 1 million and 1 in 200,000 T cells, and coverage averaged 10x per clonotype. The immunoSEQ hsTCRB Kit was used to generate TCR beta libraries. For the original study's pipeline: ImmunoSEQ Data Assistant and ImmunoSEQ Analyzer were used for data analysis, and V, D and J genes were assigned according to IMGT definitions. Clonality was computed as one minus normalized Shannon entropy of productive rearrangement frequencies, ranging from 0 to 1. Only overrepresented clonotypes making up at least 0.05% of each patient's repertoire were included in the public clonotype analysis. Around 14 repertoires from age-matched healthy donors, obtained from immuneACCESS, served as clonality controls. TCRdb re-hosts the immuneACCESS table, in-frame sequences only. Its copies lack some clones; in the studies checked, an unresolved V gene accounts for under half of them, and the cause for the rest is not known. V, J and clone size reflect that table, while D and trimming were determined from the DNA. This sample comprises roughly 150,000 clones, approximately 91% of them detected only once. Around 3% of the sample comes from the top ten.

The time point label for this specimen denotes: progressive disease on ibrutinib. For TCR beta library preparation, roughly 1.8 micrograms of genomic DNA was extracted from cryopreserved PBMCs. Longitudinal blood samples from CLL patients receiving ibrutinib monotherapy were subjected to high-throughput TCR beta sequencing. The patients took part in an open-label, single-center phase 2 trial of ibrutinib monotherapy. The chain uses TRBV5-1 and TRBJ1-2; D gene: possibly TRBD1, on 5 matching bases. The material was PBMCs, obtained at disease progression, from a patient treated with ibrutinib. This TCR came from a human donor with chronic lymphocytic leukemia. The DNA sequence is as follows: TGCGCCAGCAGCTCAACAGGTCTGAACTATGGCTACACCTTC. Its coded protein is CASSSTGLNYGYTF.